This TCR beta chain was sequenced in a study of molecular identifiers for immune sequencing clone quantification. A few counts support this clonotype. The antigen is unknown. The CDR3 totals 14 residues. V was clipped by 2 bases and J by 6 bases, with 12 bases between them. The germline CDR1 and CDR2 sequences are SGHTA and FQGTGA. The use of previously described methods and listed TCR primers produced the bulk TCR libraries. TCRdb redid the calling of the PCR reads with MiXCR, one entry per CDR3 protein. The table has around 300,000 distinct CDR3 sequences, over 20% seen once; the top ten hold about 0.74%. Study findings and constraints: Sizes of highly expanded clones could be underestimated through identical TCRs sharing a barcode. Clones with over 20 RNA copies captured over 97% of effector molecules but under 1% of naive ones.

Sequencing used naive CD8+ T cells from blood, with Jurkat cell RNA spiked in. Documented subset: FACS-sorted CD8+CD4-CCR7+CD45RA+ naive T cells. The clonotype was recovered from a human donor in good health. Some libraries in this study had Jurkat cell RNA spiked in. The chain links TRBV7-3 to TRBJ2-3; a possible D gene is TRBD2 (5 bases). The CDR3 loop is CASSLVRDRDTQYF. The CDR3 DNA reads TGTGCCAGCAGCTTAGTACGGGATCGGGATACGCAGTATTTT. Together with reference TRBV7-3 and TRBJ2-3, the CDR3 gives the full variable domain: GAGVSQTPSNKVTEKGKYVELRCDPISGHTALYWYRQSLGQGPEFLIYFQGTGAADDSGLPNDRFFAVRPEGSVSTLKIQRTERGDSAVYLCASSLVRDRDTQYFGPGTRLTVL.